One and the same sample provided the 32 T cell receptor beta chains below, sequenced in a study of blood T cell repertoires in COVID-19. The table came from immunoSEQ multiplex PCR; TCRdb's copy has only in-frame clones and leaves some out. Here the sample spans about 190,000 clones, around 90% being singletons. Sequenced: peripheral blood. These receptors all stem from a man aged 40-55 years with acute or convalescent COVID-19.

The CDR3 protein is CASSIVHRAGEQYF. CDR3 bases: TGTGCCAGTAGTATAGTTCACAGGGCGGGCGAGCAGTACTTC. The chain carries TRBV19 and TRBJ2-7, with D maybe TRBD1 (6 bases). Trimming took off 1 base at V and 6 bases at J, with 13 bases between the two ends. The CDR3 loop spans 14 amino acids. Germline loops: CDR1 LNHDA, CDR2 SQIVND (reference sequence).

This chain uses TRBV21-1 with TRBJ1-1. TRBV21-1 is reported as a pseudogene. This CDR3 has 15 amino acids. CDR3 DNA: TGTGCCAGCAGCGCTGTGCAGGGAGGGAACACTGAAGCTTTCTTT. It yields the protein CASSAVQGGNTEAFF.

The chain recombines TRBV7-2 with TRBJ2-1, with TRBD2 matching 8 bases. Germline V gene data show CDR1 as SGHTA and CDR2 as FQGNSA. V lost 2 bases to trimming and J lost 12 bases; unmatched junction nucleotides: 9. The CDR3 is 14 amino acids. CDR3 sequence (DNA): TGTGCCAGCAGCTTACGAGCGGGGGACCTGGGGCAGTTCTTC. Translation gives CASSLRAGDLGQFF.

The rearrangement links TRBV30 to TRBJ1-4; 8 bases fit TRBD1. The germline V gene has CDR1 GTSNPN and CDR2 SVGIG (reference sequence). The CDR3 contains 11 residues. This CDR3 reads CAEGQGAKLFF. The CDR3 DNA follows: TGTGCGGAAGGACAGGGCGCGAAACTGTTTTTT.

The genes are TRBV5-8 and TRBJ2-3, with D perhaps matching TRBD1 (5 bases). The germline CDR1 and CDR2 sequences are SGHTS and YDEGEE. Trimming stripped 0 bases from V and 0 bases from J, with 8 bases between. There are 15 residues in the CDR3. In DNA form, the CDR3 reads TGTGCCAGCAGCTTGGTTCAGGGCAGCACAGATACGCAGTATTTT. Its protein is CASSLVQGSTDTQYF.

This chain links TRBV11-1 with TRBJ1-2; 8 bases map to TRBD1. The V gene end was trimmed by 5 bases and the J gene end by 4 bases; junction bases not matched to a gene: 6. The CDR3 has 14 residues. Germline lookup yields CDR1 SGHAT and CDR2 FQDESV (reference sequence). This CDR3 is CASSQDRVGYGYTF. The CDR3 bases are TGTGCCAGCAGCCAGGACAGGGTCGGCTATGGCTACACCTTC.

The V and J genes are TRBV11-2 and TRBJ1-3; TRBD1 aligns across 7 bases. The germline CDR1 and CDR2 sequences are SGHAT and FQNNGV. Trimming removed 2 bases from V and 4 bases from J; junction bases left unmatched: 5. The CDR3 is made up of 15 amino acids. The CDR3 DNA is TGTGCCAGCAGCTTAACACAGGGGCTGGGAAACACCATATATTTT. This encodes CASSLTQGLGNTIYF.

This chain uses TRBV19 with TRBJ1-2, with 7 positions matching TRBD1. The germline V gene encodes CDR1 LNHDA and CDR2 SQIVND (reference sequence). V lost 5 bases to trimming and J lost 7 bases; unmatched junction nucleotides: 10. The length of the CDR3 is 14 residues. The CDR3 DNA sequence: TGTGCCAGTAGTCCGGACAGGAGGCAGAGTGGCTACACCTTC. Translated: CASSPDRRQSGYTF. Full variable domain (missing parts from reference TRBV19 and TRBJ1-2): DGGITQSPKYLFRKEGQNVTLSCEQNLNHDAMYWYRQDPGQGLRLIYYSQIVNDFQKGDIAEGYSVSREKKESFPLTVTSAQKNPTAFYLCASSPDRRQSGYTFGSGTRLTVV.

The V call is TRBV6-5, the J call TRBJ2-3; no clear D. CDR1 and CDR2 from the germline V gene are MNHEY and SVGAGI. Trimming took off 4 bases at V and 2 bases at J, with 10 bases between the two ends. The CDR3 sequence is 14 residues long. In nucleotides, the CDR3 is TGTGCCAGCAGTTCCCTACTACCCACAGATACGCAGTATTTT. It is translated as CASSSLLPTDTQYF.

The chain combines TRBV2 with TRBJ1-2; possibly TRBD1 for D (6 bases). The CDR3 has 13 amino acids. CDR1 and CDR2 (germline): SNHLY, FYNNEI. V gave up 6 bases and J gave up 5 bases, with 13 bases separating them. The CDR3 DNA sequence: TGTGCCAGCAGGGACAGTTTGGATTATGGCTACACCTTC. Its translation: CASRDSLDYGYTF. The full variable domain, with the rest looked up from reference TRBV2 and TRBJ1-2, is EPEVTQTPSHQVTQMGQEVILRCVPISNHLYFYWYRQILGQKVEFLVSFYNNEISEKSEIFDDQFSVERPDGSNFTLKIRSTKLEDSAMYFCASRDSLDYGYTFGSGTRLTVV.

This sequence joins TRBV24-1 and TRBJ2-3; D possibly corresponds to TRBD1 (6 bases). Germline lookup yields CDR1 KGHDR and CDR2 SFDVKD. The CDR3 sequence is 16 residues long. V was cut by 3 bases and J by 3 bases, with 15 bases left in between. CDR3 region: CATSDPPRQGTDTQYF. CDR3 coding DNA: TGTGCCACCAGTGATCCCCCCCGCCAGGGGACAGATACGCAGTATTTT.

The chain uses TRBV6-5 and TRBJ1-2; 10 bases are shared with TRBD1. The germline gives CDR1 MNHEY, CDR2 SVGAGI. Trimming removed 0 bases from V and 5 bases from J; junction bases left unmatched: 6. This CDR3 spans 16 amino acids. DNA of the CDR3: TGTGCCAGCAGTTACTCGGCGGGACAGGGGTTTTATGGCTACACCTTC. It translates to CASSYSAGQGFYGYTF.

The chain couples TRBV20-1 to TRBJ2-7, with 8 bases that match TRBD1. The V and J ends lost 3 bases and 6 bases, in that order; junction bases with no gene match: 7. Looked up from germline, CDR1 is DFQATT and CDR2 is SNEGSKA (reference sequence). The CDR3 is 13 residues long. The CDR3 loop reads CSASYTTGGEQYF. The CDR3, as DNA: TGCAGTGCTAGTTATACCACAGGGGGCGAGCAGTACTTC.

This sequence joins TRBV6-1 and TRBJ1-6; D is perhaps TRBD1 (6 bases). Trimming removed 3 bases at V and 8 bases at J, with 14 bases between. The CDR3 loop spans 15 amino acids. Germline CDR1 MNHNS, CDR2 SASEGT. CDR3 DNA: TGTGCCAGCAGTGAGCAGGGTCAGGGGCATTCACCCCTCCACTTT. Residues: CASSEQGQGHSPLHF.

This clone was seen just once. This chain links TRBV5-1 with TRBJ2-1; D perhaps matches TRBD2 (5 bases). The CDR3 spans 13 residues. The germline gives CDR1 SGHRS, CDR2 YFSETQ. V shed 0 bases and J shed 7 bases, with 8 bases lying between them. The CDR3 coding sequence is TGCGCCAGCAGCTTGGTGCGGGTTAATGAGCAGTTCTTC. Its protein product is CASSLVRVNEQFF.

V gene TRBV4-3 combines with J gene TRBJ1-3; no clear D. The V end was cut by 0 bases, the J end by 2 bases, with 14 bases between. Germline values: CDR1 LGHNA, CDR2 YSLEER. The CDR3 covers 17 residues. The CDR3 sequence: CASSQDARGTAGNTIYF. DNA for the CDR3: TGCGCCAGCAGCCAAGATGCCCGGGGAACGGCTGGAAACACCATATATTTT.

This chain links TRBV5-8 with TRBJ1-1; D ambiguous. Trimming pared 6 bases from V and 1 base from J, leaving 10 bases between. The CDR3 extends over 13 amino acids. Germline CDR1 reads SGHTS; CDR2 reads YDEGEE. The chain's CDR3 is CASKMVRNTEAFF. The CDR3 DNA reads TGTGCCAGCAAAATGGTGAGGAACACTGAAGCTTTCTTT.

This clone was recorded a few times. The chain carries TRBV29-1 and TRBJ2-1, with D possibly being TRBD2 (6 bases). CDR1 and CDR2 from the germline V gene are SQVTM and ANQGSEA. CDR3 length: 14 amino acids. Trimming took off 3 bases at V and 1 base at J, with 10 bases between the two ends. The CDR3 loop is CSVEWRGSYNEQFF. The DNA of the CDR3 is TGCAGCGTTGAGTGGAGGGGTTCCTACAATGAGCAGTTCTTC.

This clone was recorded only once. The CDR3 DNA is TGTGCCAGCAGCTTAGGGGCAGTTGGCACCGGGGAGCTGTTTTTT. As protein: CASSLGAVGTGELFF. This chain connects TRBV7-6 to TRBJ2-2; D unclear. CDR3 length: 15 amino acids. Trimming removed 1 base at V and 4 bases at J, with 10 bases between. Germline values: CDR1 SGHVS, CDR2 FNYEAQ.

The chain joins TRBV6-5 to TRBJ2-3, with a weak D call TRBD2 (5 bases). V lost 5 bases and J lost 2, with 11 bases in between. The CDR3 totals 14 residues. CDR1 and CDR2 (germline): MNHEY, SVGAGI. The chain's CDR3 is CASSLMTITDTQYF. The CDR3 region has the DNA TGTGCCAGCAGTCTGATGACTATCACAGATACGCAGTATTTT.

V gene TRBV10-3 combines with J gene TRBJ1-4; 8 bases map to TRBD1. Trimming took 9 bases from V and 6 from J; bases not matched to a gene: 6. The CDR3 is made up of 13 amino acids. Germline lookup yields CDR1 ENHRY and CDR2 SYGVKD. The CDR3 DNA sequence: TGTGCCATTGCCGGGACAGGAGATGAAAAACTGTTTTTT. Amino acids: CAIAGTGDEKLFF.

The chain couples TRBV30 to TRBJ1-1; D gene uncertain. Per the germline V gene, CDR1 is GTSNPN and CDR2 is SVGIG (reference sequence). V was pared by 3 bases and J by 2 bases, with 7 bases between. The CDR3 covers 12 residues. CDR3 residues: CAWRRANTEAFF. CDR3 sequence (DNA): TGTGCCTGGAGGAGGGCAAACACTGAAGCTTTCTTT.

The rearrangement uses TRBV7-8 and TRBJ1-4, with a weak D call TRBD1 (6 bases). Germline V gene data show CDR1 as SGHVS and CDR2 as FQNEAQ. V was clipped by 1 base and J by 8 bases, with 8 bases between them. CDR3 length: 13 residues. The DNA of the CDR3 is TGTGCCAGCAGCTTAGGGACAGAGGAAAAACTGTTTTTT. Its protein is CASSLGTEEKLFF.

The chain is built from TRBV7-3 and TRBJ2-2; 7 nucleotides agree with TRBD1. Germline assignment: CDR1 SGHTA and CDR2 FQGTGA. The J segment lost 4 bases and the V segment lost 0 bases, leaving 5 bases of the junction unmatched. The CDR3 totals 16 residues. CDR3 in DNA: TGTGCCAGCAGCTTAACACGCGGACAGGTCACCGGGGAGCTGTTTTTT. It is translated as CASSLTRGQVTGELFF.

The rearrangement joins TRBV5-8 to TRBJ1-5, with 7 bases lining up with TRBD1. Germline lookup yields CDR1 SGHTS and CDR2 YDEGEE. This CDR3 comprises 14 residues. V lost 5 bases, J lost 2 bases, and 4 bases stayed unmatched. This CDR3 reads CASRRGQGNQPQHF. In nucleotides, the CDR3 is TGTGCCAGCAGACGCGGACAGGGCAATCAGCCCCAGCATTTT.

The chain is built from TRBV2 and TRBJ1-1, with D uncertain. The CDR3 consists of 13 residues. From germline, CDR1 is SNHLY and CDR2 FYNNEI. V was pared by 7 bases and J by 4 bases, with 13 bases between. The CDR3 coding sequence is TGTGCCAGCAAGGGTGGAGAGGGCACTGAAGCTTTCTTT. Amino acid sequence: CASKGGEGTEAFF.

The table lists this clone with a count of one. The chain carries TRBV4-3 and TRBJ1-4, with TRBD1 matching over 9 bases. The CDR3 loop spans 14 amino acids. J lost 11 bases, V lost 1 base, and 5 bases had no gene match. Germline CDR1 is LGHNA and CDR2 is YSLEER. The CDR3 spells CASSQGPQGAKLFF. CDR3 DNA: TGCGCCAGCAGCCAAGGCCCACAGGGGGCCAAACTGTTTTTT.

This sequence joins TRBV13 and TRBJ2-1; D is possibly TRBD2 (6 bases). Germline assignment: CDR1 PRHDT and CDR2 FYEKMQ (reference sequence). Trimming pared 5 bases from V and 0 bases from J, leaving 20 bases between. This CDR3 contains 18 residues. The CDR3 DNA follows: TGTGCCAGCAGCATTAGGAAGACTAGACTCAGCTCCTACAATGAGCAGTTCTTC. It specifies CASSIRKTRLSSYNEQFF.

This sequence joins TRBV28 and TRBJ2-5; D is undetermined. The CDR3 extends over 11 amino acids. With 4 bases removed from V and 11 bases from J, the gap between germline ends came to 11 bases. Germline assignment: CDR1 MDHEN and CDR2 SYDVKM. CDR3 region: CASSSQALQYF. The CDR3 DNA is TGTGCCAGCAGTTCTCAGGCCTTGCAGTACTTC.

The CDR3 DNA follows: TGTGCCAGCAGCTTCTGGACAGGGGGAGGCTATGGCTACACCTTC. As protein: CASSFWTGGGYGYTF. The chain links TRBV13 to TRBJ1-2; 10 nucleotides agree with TRBD1. There are 15 residues in the CDR3. V dropped 3 bases and J dropped 4; count of bases not matched to a gene: 5. CDR1 and CDR2 from the germline V gene are PRHDT and FYEKMQ (reference sequence).

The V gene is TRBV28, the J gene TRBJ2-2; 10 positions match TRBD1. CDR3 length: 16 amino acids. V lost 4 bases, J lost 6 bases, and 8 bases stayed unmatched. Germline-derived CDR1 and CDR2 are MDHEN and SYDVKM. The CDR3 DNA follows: TGTGCCAGCAGTTCCCCCTCCGGGACAGGGGCCGGGGAGCTGTTTTTT. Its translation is CASSSPSGTGAGELFF.

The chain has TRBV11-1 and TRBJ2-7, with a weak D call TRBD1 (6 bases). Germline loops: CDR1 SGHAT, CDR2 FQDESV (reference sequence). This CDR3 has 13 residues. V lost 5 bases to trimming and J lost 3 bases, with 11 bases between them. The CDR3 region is CASSRGQLYEQYF. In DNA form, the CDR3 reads TGTGCCAGCAGCCGAGGACAGCTCTACGAGCAGTACTTC. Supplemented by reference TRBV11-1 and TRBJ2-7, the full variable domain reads EAEVAQSPRYKITEKSQAVAFWCDPISGHATLYWYRQILGQGPELLVQFQDESVVDDSQLPKDRFSAERLKGVDSTLKIQPAELGDSAMYLCASSRGQLYEQYFGPGTRLTVT.